This T cell receptor (beta chain) was captured in a study of cytomegalovirus exposure and HLA in healthy donors. This CDR3 has 14 residues. Per the germline V gene, CDR1 is SGHRS and CDR2 is YFSETQ. V was pared by 0 bases and J by 2 bases, with 8 bases between. PCR used 60 Vbeta primers and 13 Jbeta primers. The assay was immunoSEQ multiplex PCR, and TCRdb's table has in-frame clones only and misses some. In the table there are 130,000 or so clones, about 81% of which are singletons. Remarks on this clone: The target antigen is unknown.

Sampled while nominally healthy, donors likely had unrecorded immune exposures. Study observations and caveats: Three chains linked to CMV were shown in vitro to be specific for CMV antigens. Fewer N-insertions (relative to the roughly 630-donor mean) were reportedly seen in an Asian-associated ancestry cluster in a later analysis.

The sequence derives from a woman aged 45-65 years in good health and CMV-seropositive. The chain employs TRBV5-1 and TRBJ1-2; TRBD1 might be the D (6 bases). The sample consisted of PBMCs. As DNA, the CDR3 is TGCGCCAGCAGCTTGGGGACAGTAAACTATGGCTACACCTTC. Translating it yields CASSLGTVNYGYTF.